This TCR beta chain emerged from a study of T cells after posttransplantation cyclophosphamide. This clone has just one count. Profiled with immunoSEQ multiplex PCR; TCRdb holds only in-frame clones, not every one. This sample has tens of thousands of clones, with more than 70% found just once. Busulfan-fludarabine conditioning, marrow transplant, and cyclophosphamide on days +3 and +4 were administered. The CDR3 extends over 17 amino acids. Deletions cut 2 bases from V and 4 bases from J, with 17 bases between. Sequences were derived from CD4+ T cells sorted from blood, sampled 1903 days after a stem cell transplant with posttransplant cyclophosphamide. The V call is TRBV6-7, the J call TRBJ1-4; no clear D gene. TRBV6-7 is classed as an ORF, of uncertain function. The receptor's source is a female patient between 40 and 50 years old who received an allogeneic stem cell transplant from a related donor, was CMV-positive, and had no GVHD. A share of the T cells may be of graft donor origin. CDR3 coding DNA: TGTGCCAGCAGTTACGCTGGGCAATTTTTTTATAATGAAAAACTGTTTTTT. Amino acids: CASSYAGQFFYNEKLFF.